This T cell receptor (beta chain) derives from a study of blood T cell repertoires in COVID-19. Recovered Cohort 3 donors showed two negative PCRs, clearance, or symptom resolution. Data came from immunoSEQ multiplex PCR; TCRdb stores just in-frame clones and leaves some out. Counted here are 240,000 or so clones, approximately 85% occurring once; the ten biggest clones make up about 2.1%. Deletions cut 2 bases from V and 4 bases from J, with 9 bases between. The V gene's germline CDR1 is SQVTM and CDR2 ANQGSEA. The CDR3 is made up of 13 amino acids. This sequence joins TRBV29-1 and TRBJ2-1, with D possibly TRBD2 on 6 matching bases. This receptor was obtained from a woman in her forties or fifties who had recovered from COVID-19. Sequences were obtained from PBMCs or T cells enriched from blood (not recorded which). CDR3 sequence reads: CSVEYGRYNEQFF. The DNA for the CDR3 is TGCAGCGTTGAATACGGGAGATACAATGAGCAGTTCTTC.